The TCR beta chain described here comes from a study of blood T cell repertoires in COVID-19. About the study: COVID-19 samples, acute and convalescent, were from the United States, Italy and Spain. T cells, B-cell-depleted T cells, or PBMCs provided the cDNA or gDNA that served as material.

Per the original data handling: Reference gene primer amplification gave nucleated cell count estimates. Produced via immunoSEQ multiplex PCR; TCRdb's table is partial and in-frame only. Clone size and the V and J calls come from that table; the DNA yielded D and trimming. The repertoire holds approximately 300,000 clones, with 85% to 90% as singletons. The V gene's germline CDR1 is SGHTA and CDR2 FQGNSA. CDR3 length: 14 residues. Trimming cost V 5 bases and J 5 bases; bases outside gene matches: 8. The Seattle site enrolled patients during active infection and followed them longitudinally. This receptor was obtained from a woman in her twenties or thirties with COVID-19, enrolled during active disease. This chain uses TRBV7-2 with TRBJ2-5, with 7 bases identical to TRBD1. Material: peripheral blood. CDR3 sequence reads: CASSGAGTAETQYF. In DNA form, the CDR3 reads TGTGCCAGCAGCGGGGCCGGGACAGCGGAGACCCAGTACTTC.